The 22 T cell receptor beta chains below come from one sample, sequenced in a study of blood T cell repertoires in COVID-19. Assay: immunoSEQ multiplex PCR; the TCRdb copy retains only in-frame clones and omits some. The repertoire consists of tens of thousands of clones, with 75% to 95% occurring once and the leading ten covering 2.5% to 3.5%. The sequencing input was peripheral blood. The source of these receptors is a woman in her 70s with active COVID-19.

The rearrangement joins TRBV7-2 to TRBJ2-7, with D possibly being TRBD1 (5 bases). Germline lookup yields CDR1 SGHTA and CDR2 FQGNSA. V dropped 6 bases and J dropped 4 bases, with 10 bases sitting between them. There are 12 residues in the CDR3. CDR3 loop: CASSRQGYEQYF. The CDR3 DNA follows: TGTGCCAGCAGTCGGCAGGGATACGAGCAGTACTTC.

The chain employs TRBV12-3 or TRBV12-4 and TRBJ2-7, with 7 bases identical to TRBD1. The CDR3 spans 13 residues. J lost 1 base, V lost 9 bases, and 6 bases had no gene match. CDR3 nucleotide sequence: TGTGCCAGTGATACGGGACAGTCCTACGAGCAGTACTTC. It yields the protein CASDTGQSYEQYF.

The chain couples TRBV7-2 to TRBJ1-2; 9 bases fit TRBD1. V gave up 6 bases and J gave up 10 bases; unmatched junction bases: 9. Germline V gene data show CDR1 as SGHTA and CDR2 as FQGNSA. The CDR3 has 13 residues. For the CDR3, the DNA is TGTGCCAGCAGTCAGGACAGGGGCGAACACTACACCTTC. It yields the protein CASSQDRGEHYTF.

A single count supports this clone. The V call is TRBV27, the J call TRBJ2-2; TRBD2 matches at 10 bases. From germline, CDR1 is MNHEY and CDR2 SMNVEV (reference sequence). J was trimmed by 4 bases and V by 6 bases; bases with no gene match: 5. The CDR3 has 15 residues. The chain's CDR3 is CASRSLAGITGELFF. Here the CDR3 DNA reads TGTGCCAGCAGGTCACTAGCGGGAATCACCGGGGAGCTGTTTTTT.

This rearrangement joins TRBV6-5 to TRBJ1-1; D is undetermined. Germline lookup yields CDR1 MNHEY and CDR2 SVGAGI. V lost 5 bases, J lost 6 bases, and 16 bases lay in between. The CDR3 runs to 14 residues. The CDR3 spells CASSPSVVVAEAFF. DNA of the CDR3: TGTGCCAGCAGTCCGTCGGTTGTGGTCGCTGAAGCTTTCTTT.

This clone was observed a handful of times. The genes are TRBV5-4 and TRBJ2-3; D perhaps matches TRBD2 (6 bases). The V end was cut by 0 bases, the J end by 2 bases, with 7 bases between. Germline loops: CDR1 SGHNT, CDR2 YYREEE (reference sequence). The CDR3 covers 14 residues. The CDR3 DNA follows: TGTGCCAGCAGCTTGGGGGGGGACACAGATACGCAGTATTTT. Translated, it gives CASSLGGDTDTQYF.

The chain joins TRBV27 to TRBJ2-1, with 10 bases aligning to TRBD2. CDR3 length equals 17 residues. Trimming removed 6 bases from V and 9 bases from J; junction bases left unmatched: 17. Germline CDR1 reads MNHEY; CDR2 reads SMNVEV (reference sequence). The CDR3 DNA reads TGTGCCAGCAGCCCTATCCGGACTAGCGGTCAAAGAGGTGAGCAGTTCTTC. It specifies CASSPIRTSGQRGEQFF.

The chain joins TRBV19 to TRBJ2-1; D is ambiguous. Germline loops: CDR1 LNHDA, CDR2 SQIVND (reference sequence). V was cut by 3 bases and J by 2 bases, with 14 bases left in between. This CDR3 contains 16 residues. The CDR3 region is CASSIVFLSPYNEQFF. The DNA of the CDR3 is TGTGCCAGTAGTATTGTATTCCTCTCCCCCTACAATGAGCAGTTCTTC.

J is TRBJ2-3 and V is TRBV28; D is uncertain. V lost 4 bases, J lost 4 bases, and 6 bases lay in between. Per germline, CDR1 MDHEN and CDR2 SYDVKM. This CDR3 has 12 amino acids. CDR3 bases: TGTGCCAGCAGTTCTAGGTCAGATACGCAGTATTTT. This sequence encodes CASSSRSDTQYF.

The chain is built from TRBV6-5 and TRBJ1-5; perhaps TRBD1 as D (5 bases). The CDR3 extends over 12 amino acids. The germline V and J ends were trimmed by 6 bases and 7 bases, with 10 bases remaining between them. The germline gives CDR1 MNHEY, CDR2 SVGAGI. The CDR3 DNA sequence: TGTGCCAGCAGGGGGAGGGGACAGCCCCAGCATTTT. Protein sequence: CASRGRGQPQHF.

The CDR3 coding sequence is TGTGCCAGCAGCTCCCCTTCAACTAGCGGGAGGGGGGGATTGAGCTCCTACAATGAGCAGTTCTTC. Encoded protein: CASSSPSTSGRGGLSSYNEQFF. The chain combines TRBV7-3 with TRBJ2-1; TRBD2 agrees at 13 bases. The CDR3 runs 22 residues. CDR1 is SGHTA, CDR2 FQGTGA, per germline. V was clipped by 4 bases and J by 0 bases; unmatched bases: 18. Supplemented by reference TRBV7-3 and TRBJ2-1, the full variable domain reads GAGVSQTPSNKVTEKGKYVELRCDPISGHTALYWYRQSLGQGPEFLIYFQGTGAADDSGLPNDRFFAVRPEGSVSTLKIQRTERGDSAVYLCASSSPSTSGRGGLSSYNEQFFGPGTRLTVL.

The chain has TRBV9 and TRBJ2-1; D possibly corresponds to TRBD1 (6 bases). CDR3 length: 14 residues. Germline V CDR1 and CDR2: SGDLS, YYNGEE. With 0 bases removed from V and 3 bases from J, the gap between germline ends came to 7 bases. This chain's CDR3 is CASSVDRDYNEQFF. The CDR3 DNA follows: TGTGCCAGCAGCGTAGACAGGGACTACAATGAGCAGTTCTTC.

The chain employs TRBV3-1 (or the pseudogene TRBV3-2) and TRBJ1-6, with 8 bases matching TRBD1. V dropped 5 bases and J dropped 7; count of bases not matched to a gene: 7. Germline CDR1 reads LGHDT; CDR2 reads YNNKEL (reference sequence). The CDR3 length is 15 residues. CDR3 in amino acids: CASSSQGAGNSPLHF. The CDR3 DNA reads TGTGCCAGCAGCTCTCAGGGGGCTGGGAATTCACCCCTCCACTTT.

The chain couples TRBV28 to TRBJ2-3; 9 bases map to TRBD2. The CDR3 consists of 14 residues. V trimming: 8 bases; J trimming: 4 bases; junction bases outside the gene matches: 7. Germline lookup yields CDR1 MDHEN and CDR2 SYDVKM. The CDR3 sequence: CASSGTSKADTQYF. The CDR3 DNA reads TGTGCCAGCTCCGGGACTAGCAAAGCAGATACGCAGTATTTT.

The chain joins TRBV15 to TRBJ1-5, with a possible D match to TRBD1 (5 bases). The CDR3 spans 15 residues. V was trimmed by 0 bases and J by 7 bases, leaving 13 bases between them. Germline CDR1 LNHNV, CDR2 YYDKDF (reference sequence). This CDR3 reads CATSRDLGEVQPQHF. The CDR3 DNA reads as TGTGCCACCAGCAGAGATCTAGGGGAGGTACAGCCCCAGCATTTT. Combining the CDR3 with reference TRBV15 and TRBJ1-5 gives the whole variable domain DAMVIQNPRYQVTQFGKPVTLSCSQTLNHNVMYWYQQKSSQAPKLLFHYYDKDFNNEADTPDNFQSRRPNTSFCFLDIRSPGLGDTAMYLCATSRDLGEVQPQHFGDGTRLSIL.

This clone was seen just once. The chain has TRBV2 and TRBJ2-1; 10 nucleotides agree with TRBD2. The junction had 5 bases not matched to a gene; V was cut back by 5 bases and J by 7 bases. The CDR3 spans 14 residues. The germline gives CDR1 SNHLY, CDR2 FYNNEI. CDR3 DNA sequence: TGTGCCAGCAGTCCTAGCGGGAGTAAAAATGAGCAGTTCTTC. Protein product: CASSPSGSKNEQFF. Drawing the rest from reference TRBV2 and TRBJ2-1, the complete variable domain is EPEVTQTPSHQVTQMGQEVILRCVPISNHLYFYWYRQILGQKVEFLVSFYNNEISEKSEIFDDQFSVERPDGSNFTLKIRSTKLEDSAMYFCASSPSGSKNEQFFGPGTRLTVL.

V and J are TRBV10-3 and TRBJ2-7, with 8 nucleotides matching TRBD1. The germline CDR1 and CDR2 sequences are ENHRY and SYGVKD. This CDR3 contains 12 residues. The junction had 5 bases not matched to a gene; V was cut back by 6 bases and J by 7 bases. CDR3 DNA sequence: TGTGCCATCAGCCAGGGGGCAAATGAGCAGTACTTC. Residues: CAISQGANEQYF.

The CDR3 DNA follows: TGTGCCAGCAGCTGCCTAGGGGGCAGCAATCAGCCCCAGCATTTT. It is translated as CASSCLGGSNQPQHF. The chain joins TRBV21-1 to TRBJ1-5; the table's D call TRBD1 went unverified against the DNA. TRBV21-1 is flagged as a pseudogene. The CDR3 covers 15 residues.

The gene calls are TRBV3-1 (or the pseudogene TRBV3-2) and TRBJ2-5, with 8 positions matching TRBD1. CDR1 is LGHDT and CDR2 is YNNKEL in the germline V gene (reference sequence). This CDR3 is 14 amino acids long. The V gene end was trimmed by 1 base and the J gene end by 5 bases; junction bases not matched to a gene: 3. For the CDR3, the DNA is TGTGCCAGCAGCCAAGGGACAGGGAGGGAGACCCAGTACTTC. Protein: CASSQGTGRETQYF.

The V gene is TRBV11-2, the J gene TRBJ2-1, with 7 bases aligning to TRBD2. Germline V CDR1 and CDR2: SGHAT, FQNNGV. The CDR3 extends over 15 amino acids. V gave up 0 bases and J gave up 6 bases; unmatched junction bases: 5. Here the CDR3 reads CASSLEPGGGNEQFF. CDR3 bases: TGTGCCAGCAGCTTAGAACCGGGAGGAGGCAATGAGCAGTTCTTC.

The chain links TRBV3-1 (or the pseudogene TRBV3-2) to TRBJ2-5, with D maybe TRBD1 (5 bases). The V gene lost 4 bases and the J gene lost 3 bases, with 12 bases spanning the gap. Germline values: CDR1 LGHDT, CDR2 YNNKEL (reference sequence). The CDR3 is made up of 14 amino acids. CDR3 loop: CASSRRQTEETQYF. As DNA, the CDR3 is TGTGCCAGCAGCCGAAGACAGACAGAAGAGACCCAGTACTTC.

This sequence joins TRBV6-1 and TRBJ2-7, with D perhaps TRBD2 (5 bases). The CDR3 loop spans 16 amino acids. Germline V CDR1 and CDR2: MNHNS, SASEGT. V was trimmed by 2 bases and J by 1 base, leaving 15 bases between them. The CDR3 protein is CASSEYGRVTSYEQYF. The CDR3 nucleotides are TGTGCCAGCAGTGAATACGGGCGGGTCACTTCCTACGAGCAGTACTTC.